This entry concerns a single TCR beta chain. Per the original methods: Nucleated cell number was recorded as an estimate derived from reference gene primer amplification. Only in-frame clones appear in the TCRdb table, and some are missing; sequencing was by immunoSEQ multiplex PCR. D and trimming come from the DNA, and the V and J calls and clone size come from that table. The sample lists 140,000 or so clones; around 81% were seen once. The CDR3 is 15 amino acids. CDR1 and CDR2 from the germline V gene are LNHDA and SQIVND (reference sequence). After removal of 3 bases from V and 3 bases from J, the junction contained 5 bases not matched to a gene. The entry originates in a study of blood T cell repertoires in COVID-19. Study-wide context: Sites in the United States, Italy and Spain provided acute and convalescent COVID-19 samples. From T cells, B-cell-depleted T cells, or PBMCs came the material, which was cDNA or gDNA.

The sample comprised peripheral blood. The V gene is TRBV19, the J gene TRBJ1-5, with 7 bases matching TRBD1. The sequence derives from a human donor in a cohort sampled during active COVID-19. DNA for the CDR3: TGTGCCAGTAGTATTAGGGGACAGTCCAATCAGCCCCAGCATTTT. Translating it yields CASSIRGQSNQPQHF.